The entry that follows covers one TCR beta chain sequence. Its antigen remains unknown. This entry is derived from a study of blood T cells in healthy people across ages. Turning to the study itself: Template-switching capture recovered about one barcoded beta molecule per two T cells. Study results and limitations: Diversity figures based on one million T cells were deemed too low. More naive CD4+ cells and higher diversity marked long-lived donors relative to aged donors.

Combining a sample-barcoded 5' primer with a J-beta primer mix, a second PCR ran for roughly 7 to 12 cycles. TCRdb fed the 5' RACE reads into MiXCR, producing one record per CDR3 protein. The data show about a million distinct CDR3 sequences, roughly half seen once. Total RNA extracted from each sample amounted to at least 6 micrograms. V lost 0 bases, J lost 5 bases, and 15 bases lay in between. Germline CDR1 is SGDLS and CDR2 is YYNGEE. The CDR3 loop spans 17 amino acids. The V call is TRBV9, the J call TRBJ1-6, with D possibly matching TRBD1 (5 bases). The source material was blood. This sequence was found in a woman in her sixties in good health. The CDR3 protein is CASSVDDGGLNNSPLHF. The CDR3 coding sequence is TGTGCCAGCAGCGTAGATGATGGGGGACTCAATAATTCACCCCTCCACTTT.